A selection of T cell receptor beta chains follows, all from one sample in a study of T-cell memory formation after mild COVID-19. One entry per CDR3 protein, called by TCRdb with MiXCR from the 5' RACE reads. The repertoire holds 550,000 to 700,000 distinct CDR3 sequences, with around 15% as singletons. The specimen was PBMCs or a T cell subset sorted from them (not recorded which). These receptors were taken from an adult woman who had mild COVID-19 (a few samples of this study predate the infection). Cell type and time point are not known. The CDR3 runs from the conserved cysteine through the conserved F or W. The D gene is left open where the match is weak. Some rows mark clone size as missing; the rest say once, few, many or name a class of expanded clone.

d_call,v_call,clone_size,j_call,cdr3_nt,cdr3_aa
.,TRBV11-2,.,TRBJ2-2,TGTGCCAGCAGCCACCCGACGACAGAGAACACCGGGGAGCTGTTTTTT,CASSHPTTENTGELFF
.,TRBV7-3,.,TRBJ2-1,TGTGCCAGCAGCTTAACCACAGGACACCCGGAGTTCTTC,CASSLTTGHPEFF
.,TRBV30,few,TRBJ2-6,TGTGCCTGGAGTACGTCCCCCTTGGGCAACGTCCTGACTTTC,CAWSTSPLGNVLTF
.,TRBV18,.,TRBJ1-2,TGTGCCAGCTCACCAGGGGCAGCCTATGGCTACACCTTC,CASSPGAAYGYTF
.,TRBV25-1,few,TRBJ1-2,TGTGCCAGCAGCCCAGAACCGGGACCGCCTTATTATGGCTACACCTTC,CASSPEPGPPYYGYTF
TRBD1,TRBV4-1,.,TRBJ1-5,TGCGCCAGCAGCCAAACAGGGGGGAGCAATCAGCCCCAGCATTTT,CASSQTGGSNQPQHF
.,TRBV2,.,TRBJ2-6,TGTGCCAGCAGTTCCCCCGGGGTTTCTGGGGCCAACGTCCTGACTTTC,CASSSPGVSGANVLTF
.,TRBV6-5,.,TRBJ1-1,TGTGCCAGCAGTTACTACACTACAGGCCGCGGGATATTTGGGAACACTGAAGCTTTCTTT,CASSYYTTGRGIFGNTEAFF
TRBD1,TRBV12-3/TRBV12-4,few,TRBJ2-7,TGTGCCAGCAGCTCCGGGACAGGGGGTAATAGCGGGAGCTACGAGCAGTACTTC,CASSSGTGGNSGSYEQYF
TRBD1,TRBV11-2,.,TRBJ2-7,TGTGCCAGCAGCTCCCCCCTCGACAGGGGTAAGCAGTACTTC,CASSSPLDRGKQYF
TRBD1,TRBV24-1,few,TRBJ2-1,TGTGCCACCAGTGATTCCTTGACAGGGGTGAGGGAGCAGTTCTTC,CATSDSLTGVREQFF
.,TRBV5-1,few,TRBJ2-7,TGCGCCAGCAGCTTGGGCAGTCTCTACGAGCAGTACTTC,CASSLGSLYEQYF
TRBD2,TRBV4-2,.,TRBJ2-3,TGTGCCAGCAGCTCTACTAGCGGGGGGGCCGTAGATACGCAGTATTTT,CASSSTSGGAVDTQYF
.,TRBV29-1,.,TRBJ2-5,TGCAGCGTCGACAGAAGAGAGACCCAGTACTTC,CSVDRRETQYF
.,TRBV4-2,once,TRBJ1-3,TGTGCCAGCAGCCCCCCCGGGCCCGGAAACACCATATATTTT,CASSPPGPGNTIYF
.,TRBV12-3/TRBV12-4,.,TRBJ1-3,TGTGCCAGCAGTTTAGGGGGAGGTCTAGGTTACACCATATATTTT,CASSLGGGLGYTIYF
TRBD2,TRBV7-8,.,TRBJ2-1,TGTGCCAGCAGCTTACAACATCGGGAGGTCGTTGAGCAGTTCTTC,CASSLQHREVVEQFF
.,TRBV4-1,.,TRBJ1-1,TGCGCCAGCAGCCAAAAACAATGGGATATCGGAGCTTTCTTT,CASSQKQWDIGAFF
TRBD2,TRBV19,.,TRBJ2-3,TGTGCCAGTAGTATTACTAGCGGAGGCACAGATACGCAGTATTTT,CASSITSGGTDTQYF
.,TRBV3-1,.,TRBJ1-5,TGTGCCAGCAGCCAAGAATACCAGAATCAGCCCCAGCATTTT,CASSQEYQNQPQHF
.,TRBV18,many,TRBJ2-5,TGTGCCAGCTCAGGATTACAAGAGACCCAGTACTTC,CASSGLQETQYF
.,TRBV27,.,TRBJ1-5,TGTGCCAGCAGTTTGACAGACGGGGAGAATCAGCCCCAGCATTTT,CASSLTDGENQPQHF
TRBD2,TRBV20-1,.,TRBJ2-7,TGCAGTGCTAGGCCCGGACTAGCGGGCAACTACGAGCAGTACTTC,CSARPGLAGNYEQYF
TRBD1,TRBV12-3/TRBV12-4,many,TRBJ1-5,TGTGCCAGCAGTTGGGACAGGGATCAGCCCCAGCATTTT,CASSWDRDQPQHF
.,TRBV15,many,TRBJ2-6,TGTGCCACCAGCAGATCTAGCTCCAGTTCCTCTGGGGCCAACGTCCTGACTTTC,CATSRSSSSSSGANVLTF
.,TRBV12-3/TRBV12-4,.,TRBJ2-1,TGTGCCAGCAGTTCCCAAGTTGGCGGCGAGGGGGATGAGCAGTTCTTC,CASSSQVGGEGDEQFF
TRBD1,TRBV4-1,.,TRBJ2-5,TGCGCCAGCAGCCAAGATGGGACAGCGTACCAAGAGACCCAGTACTTC,CASSQDGTAYQETQYF